The subject of this entry is one T cell receptor (beta chain). As yet, its antigen is unknown. The record originates from a study of cytomegalovirus exposure and HLA in healthy donors. Background on the study: The platform used for the roughly 130 validation repertoires matched that of the roughly 630 first-cohort repertoires, a later analysis reported. General observations from the study: Through in vitro validation, a few CMV-associated chains were shown to be specific for CMV antigens. The authors listed about 170 TCR beta chains as cytomegalovirus-associated.

Sequencing used immunoSEQ multiplex PCR; TCRdb keeps in-frame clones, though not all of them. The sample lists 250,000 to 400,000 clones; 88% were seen once. The germline V gene encodes CDR1 SGHNT and CDR2 YYREEE (reference sequence). The V and J ends lost 0 bases and 1 base respectively, with 10 bases between them. CDR3 length equals 15 residues. Separate from the approximately 670-subject first cohort was the approximately 130-subject validation cohort, to which the donors belonged. This sequence was found in a man under 40 in good health and CMV-seronegative. The specimen was PBMCs. The V call is TRBV5-4, the J call TRBJ1-1; D perhaps matches TRBD1 (5 bases). The CDR3 region is CASSLGAGQNTEAFF. The CDR3 nucleotides read TGTGCCAGCAGCTTGGGGGCAGGGCAGAACACTGAAGCTTTCTTT.